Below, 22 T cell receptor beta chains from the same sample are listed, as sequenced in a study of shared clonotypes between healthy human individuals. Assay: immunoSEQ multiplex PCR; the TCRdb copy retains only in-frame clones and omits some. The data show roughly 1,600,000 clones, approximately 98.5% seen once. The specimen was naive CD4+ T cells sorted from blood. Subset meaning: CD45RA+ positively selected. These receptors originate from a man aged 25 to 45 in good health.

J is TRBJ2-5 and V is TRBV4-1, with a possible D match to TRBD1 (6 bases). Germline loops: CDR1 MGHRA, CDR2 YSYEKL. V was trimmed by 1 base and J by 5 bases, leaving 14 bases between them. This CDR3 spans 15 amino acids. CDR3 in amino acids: CASSQVGTNPETQYF. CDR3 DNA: TGCGCCAGCAGCCAAGTCGGGACAAACCCTGAGACCCAGTACTTC.

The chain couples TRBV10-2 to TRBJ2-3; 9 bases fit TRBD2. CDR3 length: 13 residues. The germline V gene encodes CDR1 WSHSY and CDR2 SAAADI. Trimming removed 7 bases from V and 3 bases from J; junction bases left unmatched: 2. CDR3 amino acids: CASNSGRTDTQYF. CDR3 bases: TGCGCCAGCAATAGCGGGAGAACAGATACGCAGTATTTT.

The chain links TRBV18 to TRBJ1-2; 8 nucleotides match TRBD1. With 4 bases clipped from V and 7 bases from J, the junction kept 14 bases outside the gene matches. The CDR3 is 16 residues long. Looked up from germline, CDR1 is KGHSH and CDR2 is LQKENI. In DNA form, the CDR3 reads TGTGCCAGCTCACTCAGGGATCAGCCCGGGACAGGTGGCTACACCTTC. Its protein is CASSLRDQPGTGGYTF.

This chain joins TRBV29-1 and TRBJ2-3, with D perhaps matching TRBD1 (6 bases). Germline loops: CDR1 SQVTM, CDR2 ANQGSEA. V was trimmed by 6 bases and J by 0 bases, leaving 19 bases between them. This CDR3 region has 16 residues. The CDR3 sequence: CSVLGKRQASTDTQYF. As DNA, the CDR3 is TGCAGCGTCCTCGGAAAAAGACAGGCTAGCACAGATACGCAGTATTTT.

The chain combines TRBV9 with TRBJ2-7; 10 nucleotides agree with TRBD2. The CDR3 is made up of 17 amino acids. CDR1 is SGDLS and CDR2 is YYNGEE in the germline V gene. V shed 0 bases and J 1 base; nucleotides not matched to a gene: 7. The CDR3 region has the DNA TGTGCCAGCAGCGTAGCAGCGGGAGGGTCCAGTTCCTACGAGCAGTACTTC. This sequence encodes CASSVAAGGSSSYEQYF.

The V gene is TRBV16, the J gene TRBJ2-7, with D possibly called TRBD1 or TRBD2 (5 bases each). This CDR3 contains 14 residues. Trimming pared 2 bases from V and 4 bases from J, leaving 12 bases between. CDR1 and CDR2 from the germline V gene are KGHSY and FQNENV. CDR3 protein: CASSQEGYLYEQYF. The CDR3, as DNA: TGTGCCAGCAGCCAAGAGGGGTATCTGTACGAGCAGTACTTC. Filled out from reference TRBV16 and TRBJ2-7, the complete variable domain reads GEEVAQTPKHLVRGEGQKAKLYCAPIKGHSYVFWYQQVLKNEFKFLISFQNENVFDETGMPKERFSAKCLPNSPCSLEIQATKLEDSAVYFCASSQEGYLYEQYFGPGTRLTVT.

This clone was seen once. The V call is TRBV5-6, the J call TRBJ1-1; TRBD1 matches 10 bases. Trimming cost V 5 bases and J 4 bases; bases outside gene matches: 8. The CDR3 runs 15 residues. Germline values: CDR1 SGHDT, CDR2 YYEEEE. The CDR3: CASRRTGGGFTEAFF. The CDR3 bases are TGTGCCAGCAGGAGGACAGGGGGAGGTTTCACTGAAGCTTTCTTT.

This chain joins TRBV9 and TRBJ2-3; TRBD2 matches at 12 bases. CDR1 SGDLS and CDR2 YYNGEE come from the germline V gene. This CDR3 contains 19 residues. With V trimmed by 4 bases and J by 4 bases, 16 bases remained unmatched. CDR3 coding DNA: TGTGCCAGCAGCTTTTTGACCGGACTAGCGGGAATGGGGTCAGATACGCAGTATTTT. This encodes CASSFLTGLAGMGSDTQYF.

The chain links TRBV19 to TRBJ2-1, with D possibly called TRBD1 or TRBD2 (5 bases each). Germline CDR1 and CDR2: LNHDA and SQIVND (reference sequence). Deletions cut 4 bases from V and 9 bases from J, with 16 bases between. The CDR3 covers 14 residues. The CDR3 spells CASSTLPGPPEQFF. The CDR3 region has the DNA TGTGCCAGTAGTACACTCCCGGGACCCCCTGAGCAGTTCTTC.

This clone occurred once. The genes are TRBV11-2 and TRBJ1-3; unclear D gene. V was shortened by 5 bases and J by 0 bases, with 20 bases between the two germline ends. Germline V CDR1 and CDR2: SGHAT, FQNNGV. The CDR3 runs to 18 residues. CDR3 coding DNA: TGTGCCAGCAGCCTGCTCTGGTGGCAGGCTCCCTCTGGAAACACCATATATTTT. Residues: CASSLLWWQAPSGNTIYF.

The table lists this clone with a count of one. This chain's CDR3 is CASSARRGLGYNEQFF. CDR3 sequence (DNA): TGTGCCAGCAGCGCGCGTAGGGGACTAGGCTACAATGAGCAGTTCTTC. V usage is TRBV9 and J usage is TRBJ2-1, with TRBD2 identical over 8 bases. After removal of 3 bases from V and 3 bases from J, the junction contained 8 bases not matched to a gene. CDR3 size: 16 residues. CDR1 is SGDLS, CDR2 YYNGEE, per germline.

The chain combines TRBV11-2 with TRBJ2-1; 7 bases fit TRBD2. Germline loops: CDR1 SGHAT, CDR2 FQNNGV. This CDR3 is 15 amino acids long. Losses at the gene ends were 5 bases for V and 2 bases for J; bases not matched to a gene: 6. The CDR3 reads CASSPRRGAYNEQFF. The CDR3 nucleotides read TGTGCCAGCAGCCCCCGCCGGGGGGCCTACAATGAGCAGTTCTTC.

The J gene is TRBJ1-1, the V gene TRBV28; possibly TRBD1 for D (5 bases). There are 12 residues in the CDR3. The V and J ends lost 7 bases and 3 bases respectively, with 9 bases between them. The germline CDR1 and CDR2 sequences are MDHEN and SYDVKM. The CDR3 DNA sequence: TGTGCCAGCACTACAGGAGACACTGAAGCTTTCTTT. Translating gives CASTTGDTEAFF. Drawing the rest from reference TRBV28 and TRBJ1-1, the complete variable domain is DVKVTQSSRYLVKRTGEKVFLECVQDMDHENMFWYRQDPGLGLRLIYFSYDVKMKEKGDIPEGYSVSREKKERFSLILESASTNQTSMYLCASTTGDTEAFFGQGTRLTVV.

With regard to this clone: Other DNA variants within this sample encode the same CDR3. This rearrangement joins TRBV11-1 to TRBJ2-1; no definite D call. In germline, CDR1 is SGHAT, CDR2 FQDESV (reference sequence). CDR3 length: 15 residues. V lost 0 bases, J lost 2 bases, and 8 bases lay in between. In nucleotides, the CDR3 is TGTGCCAGCAGCTTAGCCCCGTACACCTACAATGAGCAGTTCTTC. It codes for CASSLAPYTYNEQFF.

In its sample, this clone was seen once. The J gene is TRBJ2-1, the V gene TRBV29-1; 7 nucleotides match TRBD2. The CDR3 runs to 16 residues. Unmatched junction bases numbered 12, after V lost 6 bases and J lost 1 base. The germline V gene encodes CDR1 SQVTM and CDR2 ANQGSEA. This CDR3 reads CSVQEISGVSYNEQFF. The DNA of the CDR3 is TGCAGCGTCCAAGAGATCAGCGGGGTTTCCTACAATGAGCAGTTCTTC.

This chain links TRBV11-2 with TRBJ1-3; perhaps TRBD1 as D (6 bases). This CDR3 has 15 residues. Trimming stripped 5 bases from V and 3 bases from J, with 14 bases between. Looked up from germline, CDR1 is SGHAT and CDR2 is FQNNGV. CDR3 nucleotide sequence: TGTGCCAGCAGCCTCCAGGGGAGGAGTGGAAACACCATATATTTT. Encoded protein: CASSLQGRSGNTIYF.

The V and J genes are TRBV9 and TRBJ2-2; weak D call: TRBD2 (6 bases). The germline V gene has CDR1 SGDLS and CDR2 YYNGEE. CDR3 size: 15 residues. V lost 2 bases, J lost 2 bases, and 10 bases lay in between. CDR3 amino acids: CASSVTGSNTGELFF. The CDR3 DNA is TGTGCCAGCAGCGTCACCGGGAGCAACACCGGGGAGCTGTTTTTT. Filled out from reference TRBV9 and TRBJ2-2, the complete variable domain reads DSGVTQTPKHLITATGQRVTLRCSPRSGDLSVYWYQQSLDQGLQFLIQYYNGEERAKGNILERFSAQQFPDLHSELNLSSLELGDSALYFCASSVTGSNTGELFFGEGSRLTVL.

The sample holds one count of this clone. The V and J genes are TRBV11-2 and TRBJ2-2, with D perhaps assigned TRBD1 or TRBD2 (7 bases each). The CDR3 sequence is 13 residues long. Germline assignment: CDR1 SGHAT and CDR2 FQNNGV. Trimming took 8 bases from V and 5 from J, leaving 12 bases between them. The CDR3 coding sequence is TGTGCCAGCCGGCAGGGGGGGACCGGGGAGCTGTTTTTT. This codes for CASRQGGTGELFF. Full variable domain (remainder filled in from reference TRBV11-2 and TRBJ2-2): EAGVAQSPRYKIIEKRQSVAFWCNPISGHATLYWYQQILGQGPKLLIQFQNNGVVDDSQLPKDRFSAERLKGVDSTLKIQPAKLEDSAVYLCASRQGGTGELFFGEGSRLTVL.

CDR3 in amino acids: CSVIGLAGSSYEQYF. DNA for the CDR3: TGCAGCGTAATCGGTCTAGCGGGTTCCTCCTACGAGCAGTACTTC. The gene calls are TRBV29-1 and TRBJ2-7; 8 bases are shared with TRBD2. CDR1 is SQVTM, CDR2 ANQGSEA, per germline. V shed 6 bases and J 0 bases; nucleotides not matched to a gene: 10. The length of the CDR3 is 15 residues.

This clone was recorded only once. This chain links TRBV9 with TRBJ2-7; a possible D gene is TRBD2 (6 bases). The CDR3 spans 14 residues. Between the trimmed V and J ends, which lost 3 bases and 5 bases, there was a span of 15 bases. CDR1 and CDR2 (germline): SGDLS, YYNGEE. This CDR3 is CASSAIGTSHEQYF. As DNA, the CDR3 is TGTGCCAGCAGCGCCATAGGGACTTCTCACGAGCAGTACTTC.

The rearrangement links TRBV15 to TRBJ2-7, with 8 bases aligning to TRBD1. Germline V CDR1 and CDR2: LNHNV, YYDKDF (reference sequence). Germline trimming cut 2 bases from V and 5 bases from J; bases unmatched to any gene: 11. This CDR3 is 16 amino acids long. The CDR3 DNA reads TGTGCCACCAGCAGATCCAAAAGGACAGGGTTGCACGAGCAGTACTTC. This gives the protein CATSRSKRTGLHEQYF.

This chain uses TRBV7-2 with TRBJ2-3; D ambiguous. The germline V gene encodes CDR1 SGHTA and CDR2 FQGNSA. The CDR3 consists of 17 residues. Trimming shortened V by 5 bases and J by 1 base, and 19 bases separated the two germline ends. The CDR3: CASSDPLGPWGTDTQYF. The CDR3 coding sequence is TGTGCCAGCAGCGACCCTCTCGGGCCCTGGGGCACAGATACGCAGTATTTT.